A single sample is the source of the 23 T cell receptor beta chains below, sequenced in a study of T cell responses to AZD1222 COVID-19 vaccine. Produced via immunoSEQ multiplex PCR; TCRdb's table is partial and in-frame only. The sample has around 110,000 clones; about 86% are singletons. Source: peripheral blood, taken on day 0 of AZD1222 vaccination. Receptors were obtained from an adult in good health.

This rearrangement joins TRBV28 to TRBJ1-1; tentative D call: TRBD1 (5 bases). The V gene's germline CDR1 is MDHEN and CDR2 SYDVKM. V lost 7 bases to trimming and J lost 4 bases, with 10 bases between them. The CDR3 is made up of 12 amino acids. As DNA, the CDR3 is TGTGCCAGCAAAACCGGGGGCACTGAAGCTTTCTTT. Its translation is CASKTGGTEAFF.

The rearrangement links TRBV19 to TRBJ1-6; D is ambiguous. CDR1 and CDR2 from the germline V gene are LNHDA and SQIVND (reference sequence). The CDR3 has 23 residues. V was shortened by 2 bases and J by 0 bases, with 29 bases between the two germline ends. CDR3 region: CASSIQIRGSSLLPSSYNSPLHF. The DNA for the CDR3 is TGTGCCAGTAGTATACAGATCCGTGGAAGTTCACTGTTGCCAAGCTCCTATAATTCACCCCTCCACTTT.

V and J are TRBV5-4 and TRBJ1-5, with 8 bases that match TRBD1. The V segment lost 1 base and the J segment 0 bases; nucleotides outside the gene matches: 6. CDR3 length equals 17 residues. The germline V gene has CDR1 SGHNT and CDR2 YYREEE (reference sequence). The CDR3 region is CASSLNTDRASNQPQHF. CDR3 bases: TGTGCCAGCAGCTTGAACACGGACAGGGCTAGCAATCAGCCCCAGCATTTT.

The J gene is TRBJ2-6, the V gene TRBV25-1; 9 bases align to TRBD1. This CDR3 region has 18 residues. Germline loops: CDR1 MGHDK, CDR2 SYGVNS. V shed 4 bases and J 1 base; nucleotides not matched to a gene: 8. The CDR3 here is CASSGRDRASSGANVLTF. DNA of the CDR3: TGTGCCAGCAGTGGCCGGGACAGGGCCTCTTCTGGGGCCAACGTCCTGACTTTC.

The V and J genes are TRBV7-2 and TRBJ2-5; 8 positions agree with TRBD2. Germline loops: CDR1 SGHTA, CDR2 FQGNSA. Losses at the gene ends were 5 bases for V and 5 bases for J; bases not matched to a gene: 7. The CDR3 contains 14 residues. CDR3 nucleotide sequence: TGTGCCAGCAGCATAAGCGGGGGTGGGGAGACCCAGTACTTC. As protein: CASSISGGGETQYF.

The chain uses TRBV12-5 and TRBJ2-5, with 7 bases lining up with TRBD1. The ends lost 1 base at V and 1 base at J; junction bases unmatched: 3. CDR3 length: 15 amino acids. Germline V gene lookup returns CDR1 LGHNT and CDR2 FRNRAP. CDR3 sequence (DNA): TGTGCTAGTGGTTTGGGACAGGGTCTCCAAGAGACCCAGTACTTC. Amino acid sequence: CASGLGQGLQETQYF. Complete variable domain (other parts from reference TRBV12-5 and TRBJ2-5): DARVTQTPRHKVTEMGQEVTMRCQPILGHNTVFWYRQTMMQGLELLAYFRNRAPLDDSGMPKDRFSAEMPDATLATLKIQPSEPRDSAVYFCASGLGQGLQETQYFGPGTRLLVL.

J is TRBJ1-6 and V is TRBV7-2; D ambiguous. This CDR3 spans 15 amino acids. Germline values: CDR1 SGHTA, CDR2 FQGNSA. The V end was cut by 1 base, the J end by 7 bases, with 11 bases between. The DNA of the CDR3 is TGTGCCAGCAGCTTAGGCCAGTTTGGGAATTCACCCCTCCACTTT. Protein sequence: CASSLGQFGNSPLHF. Full variable domain (remainder filled in from reference TRBV7-2 and TRBJ1-6): GAGVSQSPSNKVTEKGKDVELRCDPISGHTALYWYRQSLGQGLEFLIYFQGNSAPDKSGLPSDRFSAERTGGSVSTLTIQRTQQEDSAVYLCASSLGQFGNSPLHFGNGTRLTVT.

J is TRBJ1-1 and V is TRBV5-5, with 10 bases matching TRBD1. This CDR3 is built from 17 residues. The ends lost 4 bases at V and 0 bases at J; junction bases unmatched: 9. Germline lookup yields CDR1 SGHKS and CDR2 YYEKEE (reference sequence). As DNA, the CDR3 is TGTGCCAGCAGCCCGCGGGACAGGGGATCCATGAACACTGAAGCTTTCTTT. Its translation is CASSPRDRGSMNTEAFF.

V and J are TRBV5-5 and TRBJ1-2, with 7 bases aligning to TRBD1. The CDR3 is 14 amino acids. Germline V CDR1 and CDR2: SGHKS, YYEKEE (reference sequence). Trimming took 0 bases from V and 3 from J; bases not matched to a gene: 2. Here the CDR3 DNA reads TGTGCCAGCAGCTTGGGGGGGACAGACTATGGCTACACCTTC. It encodes CASSLGGTDYGYTF.

This clone was counted once. DNA of the CDR3: TGTGCCAGCAGCCAAAACGGGGGCGGAGAGACCCAGTACTTC. Translation gives CASSQNGGGETQYF. V and J are TRBV3-1 (or the pseudogene TRBV3-2) and TRBJ2-5; D possibly matches TRBD1 or TRBD2 (6 bases each). CDR1 is LGHDT and CDR2 is YNNKEL in the germline V gene (reference sequence). V dropped 2 bases and J dropped 4 bases, with 11 bases sitting between them. This CDR3 has 14 amino acids.

V is TRBV3-1 (or the pseudogene TRBV3-2) and J is TRBJ1-6, with D perhaps matching TRBD1 (6 bases). The V gene lost 5 bases and the J gene lost 6 bases, with 14 bases spanning the gap. This CDR3 region has 15 residues. The germline CDR1 and CDR2 sequences are LGHDT and YNNKEL (reference sequence). The CDR3 nucleotides read TGTGCCAGCAGCGACTGGGGACAAACTAATTCACCCCTCCACTTT. Amino acid sequence: CASSDWGQTNSPLHF.

The chain employs TRBV28 and TRBJ2-7; the match to TRBD1 covers 8 bases. The CDR3 consists of 15 residues. CDR1 and CDR2 from the germline V gene are MDHEN and SYDVKM. V lost 5 bases, J lost 7 bases, and 13 bases stayed unmatched. The DNA of the CDR3 is TGTGCCAGCAGTCTCCTCGGGACAGGCCCAGTGGAGCAGTACTTC. The encoded protein is CASSLLGTGPVEQYF.

The V and J genes are TRBV27 and TRBJ2-3; possible D gene TRBD1, 5 bases. V shed 1 base and J shed 0 bases, with 11 bases lying between them. The CDR3 has 16 amino acids. The germline CDR1 and CDR2 sequences are MNHEY and SMNVEV (reference sequence). Here the CDR3 DNA reads TGTGCCAGCAGTTTATTCTGGACAACTAGCACAGATACGCAGTATTTT. Its translation is CASSLFWTTSTDTQYF.

The chain employs TRBV4-3 and TRBJ1-3; D remains ambiguous. This CDR3 has 16 amino acids. Germline V lookup: CDR1 LGHNA, CDR2 YSLEER. Trimming shortened V by 3 bases and J by 0 bases, and 12 bases separated the two germline ends. CDR3 nucleotide sequence: TGCGCCAGCAGCCACCAGCTTGGGGACTCTGGAAACACCATATATTTT. This encodes CASSHQLGDSGNTIYF.

V gene TRBV4-1 combines with J gene TRBJ1-1; possible D gene TRBD1, 5 bases. CDR1 and CDR2 (germline): MGHRA, YSYEKL. The CDR3 covers 16 residues. V was clipped by 0 bases and J by 5 bases, with 16 bases between them. CDR3 in amino acids: CASSQDGGVLGTEAFF. CDR3 in DNA: TGCGCCAGCAGCCAAGATGGAGGGGTGTTAGGAACTGAAGCTTTCTTT.

The chain combines TRBV5-1 with TRBJ2-6; 7 nucleotides line up with TRBD1. The germline V gene encodes CDR1 SGHRS and CDR2 YFSETQ. J was trimmed by 3 bases and V by 3 bases; bases with no gene match: 12. This CDR3 has 18 amino acids. Written as DNA, the CDR3 is TGCGCCAGCAGCTGGTTAAGGGGGCTAAATGATGGGGCCAACGTCCTGACTTTC. It translates to CASSWLRGLNDGANVLTF.

The chain is built from TRBV7-9 and TRBJ1-4; TRBD1 matches 10 bases. Unmatched junction bases numbered 7, after V lost 5 bases and J lost 7 bases. The CDR3 sequence is 15 residues long. Germline assignment: CDR1 SEHNR and CDR2 FQNEAQ (reference sequence). CDR3 loop: CASSPLDRGLEKLFF. CDR3 DNA sequence: TGTGCCAGCAGCCCCTTAGACAGGGGGCTTGAAAAACTGTTTTTT.

CDR3: CASSYSRQDLAKNIQYF. The CDR3 bases are TGTGCCAGCAGTTACTCGAGACAGGACTTAGCCAAAAACATTCAGTACTTC. V is TRBV6-2 or TRBV6-3 and J is TRBJ2-4, with D tentatively TRBD1 (6 bases). Per the germline V gene, CDR1 is MNHEY and CDR2 is SVGEGT. The CDR3 has 17 residues. Trimming shortened V by 0 bases and J by 0 bases, and 12 bases separated the two germline ends.

This clone was detected once. The gene calls are TRBV4-3 and TRBJ2-5, with TRBD2 matching over 7 bases. This CDR3 has 16 amino acids. V shed 1 base and J 2 bases; nucleotides not matched to a gene: 7. Germline V gives CDR1 LGHNA, CDR2 YSLEER. This chain's CDR3 is CASSQASGEPQETQYF. The CDR3 DNA sequence: TGCGCCAGCAGCCAAGCAAGCGGGGAACCGCAAGAGACCCAGTACTTC.

V is TRBV6-2 or TRBV6-3 and J is TRBJ2-3, with a possible D match to TRBD2 (6 bases). The V gene lost 0 bases and the J gene lost 3 bases, with 13 bases spanning the gap. In germline, CDR1 is MNHEY, CDR2 SVGEGT. CDR3 length: 16 amino acids. This CDR3 is CASSYSTREWTDTQYF. CDR3 coding DNA: TGTGCCAGCAGTTACTCGACACGGGAGTGGACAGATACGCAGTATTTT.

The chain has TRBV7-9 and TRBJ2-7; TRBD2 is a possible D gene (6 bases). The CDR3 is made up of 15 amino acids. Trimming took off 1 base at V and 0 bases at J, with 10 bases between the two ends. Germline lookup yields CDR1 SEHNR and CDR2 FQNEAQ (reference sequence). This CDR3 reads CASSLGGAISYEQYF. CDR3 in DNA: TGTGCCAGCAGCTTAGGCGGGGCTATCTCCTACGAGCAGTACTTC. Based on the CDR3 plus reference TRBV7-9 and TRBJ2-7, the full variable domain is DTGVSQNPRHKITKRGQNVTFRCDPISEHNRLYWYRQTLGQGPEFLTYFQNEAQLEKSRLLSDRFSAERPKGSFSTLEIQRTEQGDSAMYLCASSLGGAISYEQYFGPGTRLTVT.

The rearrangement joins TRBV11-2 to TRBJ1-1, with D maybe TRBD1 (5 bases). The V gene's germline CDR1 is SGHAT and CDR2 FQNNGV. V gave up 4 bases and J gave up 4 bases, with 16 bases separating them. This CDR3 has 15 residues. CDR3 region: CASSSRGGGGTEAFF. The CDR3 DNA is TGTGCCAGCAGCTCCCGGGGGGGAGGAGGCACTGAAGCTTTCTTT.

This chain uses TRBV6-2 or TRBV6-3 with TRBJ2-5; 10 bases line up with TRBD2. Germline V gene sequence: CDR1 MNHEY, CDR2 SVGEGT. The CDR3 runs 16 residues. The J segment lost 2 bases and the V segment lost 2 bases, leaving 5 bases of the junction unmatched. CDR3 loop: CASSYGVAGGQETQYF. Here the CDR3 DNA reads TGTGCCAGCAGTTACGGGGTAGCGGGAGGTCAAGAGACCCAGTACTTC.